This is a list of T cell receptor beta chains from one sample in a study of metastatic and nonmetastatic thyroid tumors. TCRdb re-called the PCR reads through MiXCR. Among roughly 13,000 clones listed, less than 30% were seen once. The sequenced material came from tumor tissue. The source of these receptors is a female donor with papillary thyroid cancer or a benign thyroid nodule (not recorded which). Some clones in this sample may be carry-over from other donors' samples. Both conserved end residues are part of each CDR3. D genes are given only for firm matches. Clone size is shown for a subset of rows, as once, few, many or a class of expanded clone.

cdr3_nt | cdr3_aa | d_call | j_call | v_call | clone_size
TGCGCCAGCAGCCAAGATCTGGGGGGCTCCCTCTACGAGCAGTACTTC | CASSQDLGGSLYEQYF | - | TRBJ2-7 | TRBV4-1 | many
TGCAGTGCTAGAGTGGGGGCTCTCAATGAGCAGTTCTTC | CSARVGALNEQFF | - | TRBJ2-1 | TRBV20-1 | -
TGTGCCAGCATCCTCACAGGGCTTCTTGGCGGCTACACCTTC | CASILTGLLGGYTF | - | TRBJ1-2 | TRBV28 | few
TGTGCCAGCAGTGAACGGCTCGATTCACCCCTCCACTTT | CASSERLDSPLHF | - | TRBJ1-6 | TRBV25-1 | few
TGTGCCAGCAGCCCCGGACTCGCCTCCTACGAGCAGTACTTC | CASSPGLASYEQYF | - | TRBJ2-7 | TRBV2 | -
TGCGCCAGCAGCTTTTCCGGGACAGGGGCGCAGGGTGAGCAGTTCTTC | CASSFSGTGAQGEQFF | TRBD1 | TRBJ2-1 | TRBV5-1 | medium-sized
TGTGCCAGCAGTGATCGGGACAGGGCCTACGAGCAGTACTTC | CASSDRDRAYEQYF | TRBD1 | TRBJ2-7 | TRBV2 | medium-sized
TGTGCCAGCAGTGAACCAGGGAACGGGGAGCTGTCTTTT | CASSEPGNGELSF | - | TRBJ2-2 | TRBV2 | few
TGTGCCATCAGTTCGGGGGGCGAGCTCTACGAGCAGTACTTC | CAISSGGELYEQYF | - | TRBJ2-7 | TRBV10-3 | few
TGTGCCAGCAGAAACAGGGGCGTGGACGAGCAGTACTTC | CASRNRGVDEQYF | TRBD1 | TRBJ2-7 | TRBV12-3/TRBV12-4 | few
TGTGCCAGCAGCTTTCAGTCGACCGGGGAGCTGTTTTTT | CASSFQSTGELFF | - | TRBJ2-2 | TRBV11-2 | -
TGTGCCTGGAGGGGGGCATCCTCCTACGAGCAGTACTTC | CAWRGASSYEQYF | - | TRBJ2-7 | TRBV30 | -
TGTGCCAGTAGTTCACGACTAGCGGGGACCTACGAGCAGTACTTC | CASSSRLAGTYEQYF | TRBD2 | TRBJ2-7 | TRBV19 | medium-sized
TGCAGTGCTGAGGACAGGGGGTTGGGAAATTCACCCCTCCACTTT | CSAEDRGLGNSPLHF | TRBD1 | TRBJ1-6 | TRBV20-1 | -
TGTGCCAGCAGTTTAGGTGGGAACTCCTACGAGCAGTACTTC | CASSLGGNSYEQYF | - | TRBJ2-7 | TRBV12-3/TRBV12-4 | -
TGTGCCAGCAGTTGGGCCGGGTCACCCCTCCACTTT | CASSWAGSPLHF | - | TRBJ1-6 | TRBV7-2 | medium-sized
TGCGCCAGCAGCTTCGTCGGCGGTACCACAGATACGCAGTATTTT | CASSFVGGTTDTQYF | - | TRBJ2-3 | TRBV5-1 | many
TGCAGTGCTAGAGATTGGGCCCAGAGCTCTGGTGCCAACGTCCTGACTTTC | CSARDWAQSSGANVLTF | - | TRBJ2-6 | TRBV20-1 | many
TGTGCCAGCAGTGTGGGGGACACACTGTTTTTT | CASSVGDTLFF | - | TRBJ1-4 | TRBV2 | many
TGTGCCAGCAGCCCGATGACTAGCGGGGGTGTGAAGACCCAGTACTTC | CASSPMTSGGVKTQYF | TRBD2 | TRBJ2-5 | TRBV12-3/TRBV12-4 | -
TGTGCCAGCAGCTTGAATAGAGTCTACGAGCAGTACTTC | CASSLNRVYEQYF | - | TRBJ2-7 | TRBV5-6 | -
TGTGCCAGCAGACCCAGGGAGAGGGAGTATCGCCCCACAGATACGCAGTATTTT | CASRPREREYRPTDTQYF | - | TRBJ2-3 | TRBV27 | many
TGCGCCAGCAGCTTGGGAGACAGCAGGACTGGGGCCAACGTCCTGACTTTC | CASSLGDSRTGANVLTF | - | TRBJ2-6 | TRBV5-1 | -
TGTGCCAGCAGCGTAGCAGGTGGGTCCAATCAGCCCCAGCATTTT | CASSVAGGSNQPQHF | - | TRBJ1-5 | TRBV9 | -
TGTGCCAGCTGGGGGACCACTTACGAGCAGTACTTC | CASWGTTYEQYF | - | TRBJ2-7 | TRBV28 | medium-sized
TGCGCCAGCAGCTTTGGTTCCACCTGGGAGCTGTTTTTT | CASSFGSTWELFF | - | TRBJ2-2 | TRBV5-1 | -
TGCGCCAGCAGCCAATGGGGGGAATCCTACAATGAGCAGTTCTTC | CASSQWGESYNEQFF | - | TRBJ2-1 | TRBV4-1 | medium-sized
TGTGCCAGCAGTGGGTCGGACAGGGACGAGCAGTACTTC | CASSGSDRDEQYF | TRBD1 | TRBJ2-7 | TRBV6-1 | many
TGTGCCACCTTCCTGCGACAGCCTAGCACAGATACGCAGTATTTT | CATFLRQPSTDTQYF | - | TRBJ2-3 | TRBV24-1 | few
TGTGCCAGCAGCCGGGCCCGCGGGGAGCTGTTTTTT | CASSRARGELFF | - | TRBJ2-2 | TRBV7-2 | many
TGTGCCAGCAGTTACTCGACCGGTTTGGAGACCCAGTACTTC | CASSYSTGLETQYF | - | TRBJ2-5 | TRBV6-5 | -
TGTGCCAGCAGTGCTACTAGCGGGAGCACAGATACGCAGTATTTT | CASSATSGSTDTQYF | TRBD2 | TRBJ2-3 | TRBV6-1 | few
TGTGCCATCAGTTTGTTACAGGGGGGGAAACTGTTTTTT | CAISLLQGGKLFF | TRBD1 | TRBJ1-4 | TRBV28 | few
TGTGCCAGCAGCTTGGACTACAGTGCAACTAATGAAAAACTGTTTTTT | CASSLDYSATNEKLFF | - | TRBJ1-4 | TRBV5-5 | many
TGTGCCAGCAGCCAAGGTCGGGGTTGGTCGGTGTTTTTT | CASSQGRGWSVFF | - | TRBJ2-2 | TRBV3-1 | medium-sized
TGTGCCAGCAGCTACAGGGCTTCACCCCTCCACTTT | CASSYRASPLHF | - | TRBJ1-6 | TRBV3-1 | -
TGTGCCAGCAGCCCACAACCCGAGACGGGTGAGCAGTTCTTC | CASSPQPETGEQFF | - | TRBJ2-1 | TRBV7-2 | -
TGCGCCAGCAGTCAAAGCGGAGCTGGGGGAGAGACCCAGTACTTC | CASSQSGAGGETQYF | - | TRBJ2-5 | TRBV10-1 | many
TGTGCCAGTAGGGAGGACGTCTTCTCTGGAAACACCATATATTTT | CASREDVFSGNTIYF | - | TRBJ1-3 | TRBV19 | few
TGCAGTGTCCCGGGACTAGCGGGAGCCATCTCCTACAATGAGCAGTTCTTC | CSVPGLAGAISYNEQFF | TRBD2 | TRBJ2-1 | TRBV20-1 | -